One sample yielded the 27 T cell receptor beta chains listed below, sequenced in a study of blood T cell repertoires in COVID-19. The repertoire was sequenced with immunoSEQ multiplex PCR; TCRdb's copy has only in-frame clones and lacks some. The sample holds 87,000 or so clones, about 90% seen once. Material: peripheral blood. The receptors were gathered from a man between 18 and 35 years old with COVID-19, enrolled during active disease.

This chain uses TRBV18 with TRBJ2-7, with 7 bases that match TRBD2. J gave up 4 bases and V 5 bases, and 5 bases lay outside the gene matches. Germline assignment: CDR1 KGHSH and CDR2 LQKENI. This CDR3 has 13 residues. The CDR3 bases are TGTGCCAGCTCATCCAACGGGGGGTACGAGCAGTACTTC. This translates into CASSSNGGYEQYF.

This clone showed up just once. This rearrangement joins TRBV25-1 to TRBJ2-7; a weak D match, TRBD1 (6 bases). The V end lost 6 bases, the J end lost 1 base, and 16 bases lay between the germline ends. This CDR3 contains 15 residues. The germline CDR1 and CDR2 sequences are MGHDK and SYGVNS. CDR3 protein: CASRPRTASSYEQYF. CDR3 DNA sequence: TGTGCCAGCAGACCCAGGACAGCCAGTTCCTACGAGCAGTACTTC.

This sequence joins TRBV5-6 and TRBJ1-2, with D maybe TRBD1 (5 bases). The CDR3 loop spans 16 amino acids. Trimming removed 4 bases from V and 3 bases from J, with 19 bases in between. The germline V gene has CDR1 SGHDT and CDR2 YYEEEE. CDR3 residues: CASSIYMVGGDYGYTF. For the CDR3, the DNA is TGTGCCAGCAGCATCTACATGGTTGGGGGGGACTATGGCTACACCTTC.

The rearrangement joins TRBV4-2 to TRBJ1-5, with D possibly matching TRBD1 (6 bases). V lost 0 bases, J lost 9 bases, and 12 bases lay in between. The CDR3 is 14 amino acids. Per the germline V gene, CDR1 is LGHNA and CDR2 is YNFKEQ. The CDR3 sequence: CASSQDLGAGPQHF. The CDR3 coding sequence is TGTGCCAGCAGCCAAGATCTGGGGGCTGGGCCCCAGCATTTT.

The V gene is TRBV7-8, the J gene TRBJ1-3; 8 nucleotides match TRBD1. V dropped 5 bases and J dropped 7; count of bases not matched to a gene: 7. CDR1 and CDR2 (germline): SGHVS, FQNEAQ. The CDR3 is made up of 14 amino acids. The CDR3 bases are TGTGCCAGCAGCACATACAGGGGGGAGAACACCATATATTTT. It translates to CASSTYRGENTIYF.

The chain couples TRBV28 to TRBJ2-7; weak D call: TRBD2 (5 bases). Germline V CDR1 and CDR2: MDHEN, SYDVKM. V lost 3 bases and J lost 4, with 19 bases in between. CDR3 length: 16 residues. CDR3 region: CASSFGQSSRTYEQYF. DNA of the CDR3: TGTGCCAGCAGTTTCGGTCAATCTAGCAGAACTTACGAGCAGTACTTC.

This clone has a single count. The CDR3 nucleotides read TGTGCCAGCAGCTTGGAGACAGGGGGAACTTACGAGCAGTACTTC. Translation: CASSLETGGTYEQYF. The chain uses TRBV7-6 and TRBJ2-7; 9 positions agree with TRBD1. V shed 3 bases and J 4 bases; nucleotides not matched to a gene: 7. Germline CDR1 is SGHVS and CDR2 is FNYEAQ. The CDR3 is made up of 15 amino acids. Using reference TRBV7-6 and TRBJ2-7 for the parts outside the CDR3, the full variable domain is GAGVSQSPRYKVTKRGQDVALRCDPISGHVSLYWYRQALGQGPEFLTYFNYEAQQDKSGLPNDRFSAERPEGSISTLTIQRTEQRDSAMYRCASSLETGGTYEQYFGPGTRLTVT.

J is TRBJ2-7 and V is TRBV6-4; D gene ambiguous. Trimming took 6 bases from V and 2 from J, leaving 11 bases between them. The germline CDR1 and CDR2 sequences are MRHNA and SNTAGT. This CDR3 contains 13 residues. This chain's CDR3 is CASRPIVAYEQYF. In DNA, the CDR3 is TGTGCCAGCAGGCCTATAGTGGCCTACGAGCAGTACTTC.

This clone has a single count. V gene TRBV7-9 combines with J gene TRBJ1-2; 8 bases are shared with TRBD1. CDR1 and CDR2 (germline): SEHNR, FQNEAQ (reference sequence). V lost 5 bases and J lost 7; bases outside the gene matches: 12. This CDR3 has 15 amino acids. The CDR3 DNA reads as TGTGCCAGCAGCGCAATGGACAGGGTAATCTCTGGCTACACCTTC. It yields the protein CASSAMDRVISGYTF.

V is TRBV3-1 (or the pseudogene TRBV3-2) and J is TRBJ2-7, with D possibly matching TRBD1 (6 bases). The CDR3 is 16 amino acids. Per germline, CDR1 LGHDT and CDR2 YNNKEL (reference sequence). Between the trimmed V and J ends, which lost 4 bases and 3 bases, there was a span of 19 bases. The CDR3 spells CASSRESWGPRYEQYF. The DNA of the CDR3 is TGTGCCAGCAGCCGAGAGTCTTGGGGGCCCCGCTACGAGCAGTACTTC.

The rearrangement uses TRBV30 and TRBJ2-1; a weak D match, TRBD1 (6 bases). The CDR3 extends over 15 amino acids. Per germline, CDR1 GTSNPN and CDR2 SVGIG (reference sequence). The V gene lost 2 bases and the J gene lost 0 bases, with 11 bases spanning the gap. The CDR3 reads CAWSLTGSSYNEQFF. CDR3 sequence (DNA): TGTGCCTGGAGTCTTACAGGGAGCTCCTACAATGAGCAGTTCTTC.

This chain uses TRBV5-6 with TRBJ1-2; 10 nucleotides align to TRBD1. V gave up 2 bases and J gave up 8 bases; unmatched junction bases: 6. Germline assignment: CDR1 SGHDT and CDR2 YYEEEE. The CDR3 extends over 14 amino acids. CDR3 protein: CASSFPTGGGGYTF. The CDR3 DNA is TGTGCCAGCAGCTTTCCGACAGGGGGCGGCGGCTACACCTTC.

Points on this clone: The junction departs from the called germline gene at one end, perhaps through a read error. The V and J genes are TRBV5-6 and TRBJ1-4; weak D call: TRBD1 (6 bases). Germline V gene sequence: CDR1 SGHDT, CDR2 YYEEEE. This CDR3 is 14 amino acids long. In nucleotides, the CDR3 is TGTGCCAGCAGCCGCAGGGGTTGGGATGAAAAACTGCTTTTT. As protein: CASSRRGWDEKLLF.

The V gene is TRBV6-7, the J gene TRBJ1-5, with D tentatively TRBD1 (5 bases). TRBV6-7 is placed among ORFs of uncertain function. V lost 10 bases and J lost 4, with 14 bases in between. This CDR3 is 13 amino acids long. CDR3 DNA: TGTGCCATTTTGGACAAAGCTAATCAGCCCCAGCATTTT. It yields the protein CAILDKANQPQHF.

The rearrangement uses TRBV7-3 and TRBJ2-5; D is undetermined. Germline V gene lookup returns CDR1 SGHTA and CDR2 FQGTGA. The CDR3 runs to 12 residues. V lost 10 bases and J 1 base, leaving 10 bases between the germline ends. This chain's CDR3 is CAKGRGQETQYF. CDR3 coding DNA: TGTGCCAAAGGCAGAGGCCAAGAGACCCAGTACTTC.

The chain combines TRBV29-1 with TRBJ1-2; 8 bases line up with TRBD1. This CDR3 comprises 14 residues. Losses at the gene ends were 5 bases for V and 5 bases for J; bases not matched to a gene: 10. The germline CDR1 and CDR2 sequences are SQVTM and ANQGSEA. The CDR3 sequence: CSVRQGAPEYGYTF. Here the CDR3 DNA reads TGCAGCGTTCGCCAGGGGGCGCCGGAGTATGGCTACACCTTC. The variable domain in full, with the rest retrieved from reference TRBV29-1 and TRBJ1-2, is SAVISQKPSRDICQRGTSLTIQCQVDSQVTMMFWYRQQPGQSLTLIATANQGSEATYESGFVIDKFPISRPNLTFSTLTVSNMSPEDSSIYLCSVRQGAPEYGYTFGSGTRLTVV.

This sequence joins TRBV6-5 and TRBJ2-3; 7 nucleotides agree with TRBD1. Looked up from germline, CDR1 is MNHEY and CDR2 is SVGAGI. J lost 1 base, V lost 7 bases, and 8 bases had no gene match. This CDR3 has 15 amino acids. CDR3 in amino acids: CASIGTAAGTDTQYF. The CDR3 DNA follows: TGTGCCAGCATCGGGACAGCGGCCGGCACAGATACGCAGTATTTT.

V is TRBV7-8 and J is TRBJ2-1; TRBD1 matches 7 bases. The length of the CDR3 is 14 residues. Unmatched junction bases numbered 7, after V lost 7 bases and J lost 4 bases. Germline-derived CDR1 and CDR2 are SGHVS and FQNEAQ. This CDR3 is CASNSGGLYNEQFF. CDR3 nucleotides: TGTGCCAGCAATTCAGGGGGATTGTACAATGAGCAGTTCTTC.

The gene calls are TRBV7-9 and TRBJ1-2, with D unresolved. V was cut by 1 base and J by 6 bases, with 15 bases left in between. CDR1 is SEHNR, CDR2 FQNEAQ, per germline (reference sequence). There are 15 residues in the CDR3. The DNA of the CDR3 is TGTGCCAGCAGCTTAGGGGCAGGTCCTATCGATGGCTACACCTTC. Protein: CASSLGAGPIDGYTF.

The chain uses TRBV28 and TRBJ2-3; 9 bases match TRBD1. CDR1 is MDHEN, CDR2 SYDVKM, per germline. The V gene end was trimmed by 6 bases and the J gene end by 5 bases; junction bases not matched to a gene: 9. CDR3 length equals 15 residues. In DNA form, the CDR3 reads TGTGCCAGCAGGCCGAGGGACAGGGCAGGAGATACGCAGTATTTT. Protein sequence: CASRPRDRAGDTQYF.

The CDR3 loop is CASSLDRFYTF. The CDR3 DNA reads as TGTGCCAGCAGCCTTGACAGATTCTACACCTTC. The chain employs TRBV9 and TRBJ1-2, with D possibly TRBD1 on 5 matching bases. With 4 bases removed from V and 10 bases from J, the gap between germline ends came to 11 bases. CDR3 length: 11 amino acids. Germline V gene sequence: CDR1 SGDLS, CDR2 YYNGEE.

V gene TRBV4-1 combines with J gene TRBJ2-2; D remains ambiguous. Trimming removed 0 bases at V and 7 bases at J, with 9 bases between. Germline V gene lookup returns CDR1 MGHRA and CDR2 YSYEKL. The CDR3 sequence is 14 residues long. The CDR3: CASSQDRRYGELFF. For the CDR3, the DNA is TGCGCCAGCAGCCAAGATAGGCGGTACGGGGAGCTGTTTTTT.

This clone was counted a single time. The CDR3 is CASSGGRWVNQPQHF. CDR3 nucleotides: TGTGCCAGCAGTGGGGGCCGGTGGGTAAATCAGCCCCAGCATTTT. This sequence joins TRBV28 and TRBJ1-5; TRBD1 is a possible D gene (6 bases). Trimming took off 5 bases at V and 4 bases at J, with 15 bases between the two ends. The V gene's germline CDR1 is MDHEN and CDR2 SYDVKM. This CDR3 region has 15 residues.

In this sample, this clone turned up once. The chain carries TRBV7-6 and TRBJ2-7; tentative D call: TRBD2 (5 bases). CDR3 length equals 13 residues. CDR1 SGHVS and CDR2 FNYEAQ come from the germline V gene. Trimming removed 0 bases at V and 6 bases at J, with 9 bases between. The CDR3 coding sequence is TGTGCCAGCAGCTTAGCGGGAGTTGCCGAGCAGTACTTC. Residues: CASSLAGVAEQYF. The full variable domain, its missing parts supplied by reference TRBV7-6 and TRBJ2-7, is GAGVSQSPRYKVTKRGQDVALRCDPISGHVSLYWYRQALGQGPEFLTYFNYEAQQDKSGLPNDRFSAERPEGSISTLTIQRTEQRDSAMYRCASSLAGVAEQYFGPGTRLTVT.

This clone was observed a handful of times. The rearrangement joins TRBV27 to TRBJ2-7, with 9 bases lining up with TRBD2. This CDR3 is 13 amino acids long. The germline V gene encodes CDR1 MNHEY and CDR2 SMNVEV (reference sequence). The J segment lost 1 base and the V segment lost 6 bases, leaving 1 base of the junction unmatched. This CDR3 is CASSLAGSYEQYF. The DNA for the CDR3 is TGTGCCAGCAGCCTAGCGGGATCCTACGAGCAGTACTTC.

The rearrangement joins TRBV27 to TRBJ1-2, with 9 bases lining up with TRBD1. V dropped 8 bases and J dropped 8; count of bases not matched to a gene: 9. CDR3 length: 13 residues. CDR1 and CDR2 (germline): MNHEY, SMNVEV (reference sequence). The chain's CDR3 is CASGGTGHGGYTF. The DNA for the CDR3 is TGTGCCAGCGGCGGGACAGGGCATGGAGGCTACACCTTC.

This clone counts as medium-sized. V usage is TRBV6-4 and J usage is TRBJ2-3; a possible D gene is TRBD2 (5 bases). CDR3 size: 14 residues. From germline, CDR1 is MRHNA and CDR2 SNTAGT. Trimming took off 5 bases at V and 4 bases at J, with 13 bases between the two ends. In DNA form, the CDR3 reads TGTGCCAGCAGTCCCGAGGGCGGAGCAGATACGCAGTATTTT. It encodes CASSPEGGADTQYF.